This T cell receptor beta chain stems from a study of T cells in Graves' hyperthyroidism and ophthalmopathy. Findings of the study overall: Through a model of 13 V-J features, ophthalmopathy was separated from stable hyperthyroidism.

Hyperthyroidism had been newly diagnosed in patients aged 18 to 65, and its duration was under 2 months. The diagnoses drew upon clinical symptoms, serum thyroxine and TRAb, thyroid ultrasound and orbital computed tomography. There were TCR beta CDR3 regions amplified from RNA transcripts. HTBI primers were used for first-round RT-PCR of the TCR CDR3. TCRdb reprocessed the multiplex PCR reads via MiXCR and lists one record per CDR3 protein. This sample has some 510,000 distinct CDR3 sequences, with under 25% found just once. Trimming pared 0 bases from V and 1 base from J, leaving 6 bases between. Germline CDR1 reads DFQATT; CDR2 reads SNEGSKA (reference sequence). This CDR3 comprises 13 residues. This clonotype was seen repeatedly, ten times or more. The target antigen is unknown.

The chain joins TRBV20-1 to TRBJ1-1; D uncertain. Sequencing was carried out using blood. The clonotype comes from a man younger than 35 with Graves' hyperthyroidism. DNA for the CDR3: TGCAGTGCTAGAGACAGTGAGAACACTGAAGCTTTCTTT. Translation gives CSARDSENTEAFF.